This T cell receptor beta chain is from a study of blood T cell repertoires in COVID-19 (dated by TCRdb to about 2020). Regarding the complete study: Collaborator samples came from the United States, Italy and Spain and covered acute and convalescent phases of COVID-19. The repertoires were released in a freely available public database meant as a resource for research on the immune response to SARS-CoV-2. The samples were drawn from two sources: the first 160 participants of the ongoing ImmuneRACE study, and 1,000 to 1,500 subjects contributed by 6 global collaborators. The sample metadata nearly always contained a de-identified subject ID, COVID-19 status, age in years and sex. The prospective study material was composed of cDNA or gDNA derived from T cells, B-cell-depleted T cells, or PBMCs. HLA class I and class II types, where available, came from metadata supplied by the sample provider rather than from assay-based typing. The dataset comprised deeply sampled blood TCRbeta repertoires from subjects exposed to, actively infected with, or recovered from COVID-19. Study-wide findings and limitations: The amount of clinical and demographic metadata varied by source and participant and was provided uncurated.

One collaborating source in Seattle enrolled patients while the patients were actively infected and followed the patients over time throughout the course of disease. Collaborating institutions collected whole blood in K2EDTA tubes following their own protocols. Collaborator samples were shipped for TCRbeta analysis as frozen whole blood, isolated PBMCs, or DNA extracted from either sample type. TCRbeta CDR3 regions were amplified from genomic DNA using the immunoSEQ Assay, a bias-controlled multiplex PCR. The published analysis was carried out like this. Nucleated cell counts per sample were estimated from amplification of reference gene primers within the assay. Sequence reads were collapsed and filtered to measure the absolute abundance of every unique TCRbeta CDR3 rearrangement. For each sample, productive Simpson clonality was calculated as the square root of Simpson's diversity index over productive rearrangements. As stored in TCRdb, this immuneACCESS dataset retains in-frame rearrangements with V and J assigned. A fraction of the clones does not appear; measured against another copy, unresolved V genes explain less than half of the discrepancy, and the remainder lacks a known reason. V and J calls and clone size are those listed in that table; D and trimming were worked out from the DNA. A total of 270,000 or so clones appear in this sample, 85% to 90% of them only once. Less than 15% of the sample is taken by the ten largest.

Points on this clone: No cognate antigen has been identified for it. The sample holds no much larger clone one base away, and base qualities are not on file.

V trim: 0 bases; J trim: 0 bases; unmatched bases: 4. From a lookup of the germline V gene, CDR1 and CDR2 are SGHDT and YYEEEE. The CDR3 sequence holds 16 residues, the cysteine and phenylalanine included. The read is trimmed to its CDR3 DNA, 48 bases read in frame from base 1. The source of this sequence is a woman in her thirties with COVID-19, enrolled during active disease. Sequencing used peripheral blood. This receptor chain uses TRBV5-6 and TRBJ2-7; 9 middle bases align to TRBD2. The nucleotides are TGTGCCAGCAGCTTGGGTCTAGCGGGGCGCTCCTACGAGCAGTACTTC. Protein translation: CASSLGLAGRSYEQYF.